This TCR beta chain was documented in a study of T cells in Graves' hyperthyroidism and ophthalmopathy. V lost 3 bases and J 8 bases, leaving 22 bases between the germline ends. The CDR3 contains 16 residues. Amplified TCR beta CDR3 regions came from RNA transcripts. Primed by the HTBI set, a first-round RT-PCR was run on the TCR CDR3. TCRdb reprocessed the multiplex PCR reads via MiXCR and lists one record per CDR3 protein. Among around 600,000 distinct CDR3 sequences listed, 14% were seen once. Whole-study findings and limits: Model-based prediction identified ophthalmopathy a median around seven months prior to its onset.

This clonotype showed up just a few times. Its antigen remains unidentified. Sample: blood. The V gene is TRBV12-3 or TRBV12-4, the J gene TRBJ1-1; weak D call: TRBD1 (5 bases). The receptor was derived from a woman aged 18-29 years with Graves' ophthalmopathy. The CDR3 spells CASSFSVRRQGGEAFF. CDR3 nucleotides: TGTGCCAGCAGTTTTTCGGTTCGTCGTCAGGGAGGGGAAGCTTTCTTT.